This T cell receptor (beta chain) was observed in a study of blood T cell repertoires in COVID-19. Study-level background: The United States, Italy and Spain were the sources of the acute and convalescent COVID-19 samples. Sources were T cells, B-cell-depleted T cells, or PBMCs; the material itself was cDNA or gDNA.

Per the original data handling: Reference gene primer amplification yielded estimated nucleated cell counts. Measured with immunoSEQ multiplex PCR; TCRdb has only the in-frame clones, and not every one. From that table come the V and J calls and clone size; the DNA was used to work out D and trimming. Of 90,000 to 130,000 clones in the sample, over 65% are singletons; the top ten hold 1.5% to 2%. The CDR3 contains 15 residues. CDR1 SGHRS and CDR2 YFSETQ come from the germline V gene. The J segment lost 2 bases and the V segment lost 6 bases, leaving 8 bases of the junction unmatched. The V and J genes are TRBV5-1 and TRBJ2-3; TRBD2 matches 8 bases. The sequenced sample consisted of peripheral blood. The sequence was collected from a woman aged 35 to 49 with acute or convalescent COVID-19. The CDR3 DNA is TGCGCCAGCATAGCGCGGGGGGACTACACAGATACGCAGTATTTT. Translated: CASIARGDYTDTQYF. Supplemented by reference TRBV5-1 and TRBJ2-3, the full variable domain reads KAGVTQTPRYLIKTRGQQVTLSCSPISGHRSVSWYQQTPGQGLQFLFEYFSETQRNKGNFPGRFSGRQFSNSRSEMNVSTLELGDSALYLCASIARGDYTDTQYFGPGTRLTVL.